The 7 T cell receptor beta chains in this list originate from one sample, sequenced in a study of blood T cell repertoires in COVID-19. The assay was immunoSEQ multiplex PCR, and TCRdb's table has in-frame clones only and misses some. Of 100,000 to 120,000 clones in the sample, about 85% are singletons; the top ten hold roughly 4%. The specimen was peripheral blood. The receptors were gathered from a woman between 65 and 79 years old with acute or convalescent COVID-19.

The J gene is TRBJ1-2, the V gene TRBV21-1; the D call in the table, TRBD1, was not verified against the DNA. TRBV21-1 is marked as a pseudogene. The CDR3 extends over 16 amino acids. CDR3 sequence: CASSLRTGLFLYGYTF. CDR3 in DNA: TGTGCCAGCAGCCTACGGACAGGGTTGTTTCTCTATGGCTACACCTTC.

This clone has only a few counts. The chain recombines TRBV5-6 with TRBJ2-2, with D possibly TRBD2 on 7 matching bases. V shed 4 bases and J shed 5 bases, with 18 bases lying between them. There are 16 residues in the CDR3. Germline lookup yields CDR1 SGHDT and CDR2 YYEEEE. In DNA form, the CDR3 reads TGTGCCAGCAGCCTCACTCGGGGGGCGCGGACCGGGGAGCTGTTTTTT. Its translation: CASSLTRGARTGELFF.

The chain combines TRBV19 with TRBJ1-2; 7 bases match TRBD1. Germline CDR1 is LNHDA and CDR2 is SQIVND (reference sequence). The junction had 2 bases not matched to a gene; V was cut back by 5 bases and J by 5 bases. This CDR3 region has 12 residues. Here the CDR3 reads CASSVQGYGYTF. For the CDR3, the DNA is TGTGCCAGTAGTGTACAGGGGTATGGCTACACCTTC.

The rearrangement links TRBV30 to TRBJ2-7; D uncertain. CDR1 and CDR2 (germline): GTSNPN, SVGIG (reference sequence). This CDR3 comprises 15 residues. Trimming stripped 0 bases from V and 3 bases from J, with 15 bases between. Written as DNA, the CDR3 is TGTGCCTGGAGTGTACGTGGTCTAGGTCGCTACGAGCAGTACTTC. It yields the protein CAWSVRGLGRYEQYF.

The V and J genes are TRBV4-1 and TRBJ1-4, with TRBD1 identical over 8 bases. Trimming took 5 bases from V and 3 from J; bases not matched to a gene: 8. CDR1 MGHRA and CDR2 YSYEKL come from the germline V gene. The CDR3 is 16 amino acids. Here the CDR3 reads CASSYQGAGANEKLFF. The CDR3 nucleotides read TGCGCCAGCAGCTATCAGGGGGCTGGGGCTAATGAAAAACTGTTTTTT.

The V call is TRBV28, the J call TRBJ1-4; D may be TRBD1 (6 bases). The germline CDR1 and CDR2 sequences are MDHEN and SYDVKM. Trimming removed 6 bases at V and 7 bases at J, with 15 bases between. The CDR3 is 14 amino acids. The CDR3 reads CASRQGTIGEKLFF. CDR3 in DNA: TGTGCCAGCAGGCAGGGGACAATAGGTGAAAAACTGTTTTTT.

The chain is built from TRBV28 and TRBJ2-5, with D maybe TRBD2 (5 bases). This CDR3 has 16 residues. V was clipped by 5 bases and J by 1 base, with 17 bases between them. CDR1 and CDR2 (germline): MDHEN, SYDVKM. The chain's CDR3 is CASSPLPGKLQETQYF. Written as DNA, the CDR3 is TGTGCCAGCAGTCCCCTCCCGGGGAAGCTCCAAGAGACCCAGTACTTC.